Presented here are 11 T cell receptor beta chains from one specimen sequenced in a study of T-cell memory formation after mild COVID-19 (dated by TCRdb to the early 2020s). Libraries were made using 5' RACE. The instrument given in TCRdb is Illumina NovaSeq 6000. The raw public data were reprocessed by TCRdb itself: fastp quality trimming at Q25, MiXCR clonotype calling, in-frame beta chains only. Rows are combined by CDR3 protein, so each entry shows the most common genes and DNA. Recorded for this sample are 400,000 or so distinct CDR3 sequences; roughly 20% of them occurred a single time. The top ten constitute approximately 8.4% of the sample. Sequencing input: PBMCs or a T cell subset sorted from them (not recorded which). Every receptor here comes from an adult woman who had mild COVID-19 (a few samples of this study predate the infection). The sample titles of this study are shuffled in the database, so cell type and time point are left out; the donor was told from shared clones.

The V gene is TRBV12-3 or TRBV12-4, the J gene TRBJ1-4; possibly TRBD1 for D (6 bases). The CDR3 spans 13 residues. The V and J ends lost 10 bases and 3 bases respectively, with 12 bases between them. This chain's CDR3 is CATRGSANEKLFF. The CDR3, as DNA: TGTGCCACCAGGGGTTCGGCTAATGAAAAACTGTTTTTT.

CDR3 in DNA: TGTGCCAGCTCAAATTTCGGGACAGCACAAGAGACCCAGTACTTC. It yields the protein CASSNFGTAQETQYF. V usage is TRBV18 and J usage is TRBJ2-5; 7 bases match TRBD1. The CDR3 runs to 15 residues. The germline V gene has CDR1 KGHSH and CDR2 LQKENI. The trim removed 5 bases at V and 2 bases at J, leaving 8 bases unmatched.

CDR3 bases: TGCAGTGCTAGATCGGACAACTCTGGAAACACCATATATTTT. Protein: CSARSDNSGNTIYF. The chain recombines TRBV20-1 with TRBJ1-3; possible D gene TRBD1, 5 bases. This CDR3 spans 14 amino acids. The V gene's germline CDR1 is DFQATT and CDR2 SNEGSKA (reference sequence). Trimming removed 2 bases from V and 0 bases from J, with 8 bases in between.

V and J are TRBV7-6 and TRBJ2-7; 7 nucleotides agree with TRBD2. This CDR3 spans 15 amino acids. The trim removed 0 bases at V and 6 bases at J, leaving 8 bases unmatched. CDR1 SGHVS and CDR2 FNYEAQ come from the germline V gene. The CDR3 DNA reads TGTGCCAGCAGCTTAGCGGCTGGTGGGGGGGTCGAGCAGTACTTC. The encoded protein is CASSLAAGGGVEQYF.

V gene TRBV5-6 combines with J gene TRBJ1-2; tentatively, D is TRBD1 (5 bases). The CDR3 has 15 amino acids. Trimming cost V 0 bases and J 4 bases, with 13 bases left between them. Germline CDR1 reads SGHDT; CDR2 reads YYEEEE. CDR3 sequence (DNA): TGTGCCAGCAGCTTGGTTGGGGGTGAATCCTATGGCTACACCTTC. Its protein product is CASSLVGGESYGYTF. The whole variable domain, filled in from reference TRBV5-6 and TRBJ1-2, reads DAGVTQSPTHLIKTRGQQVTLRCSPKSGHDTVSWYQQALGQGPQFIFQYYEEEERQRGNFPDRFSGHQFPNYSSELNVNALLLGDSALYLCASSLVGGESYGYTFGSGTRLTVV.

This clonotype was detected only a few times. The chain has TRBV29-1 and TRBJ2-1; 12 bases match TRBD2. Germline values: CDR1 SQVTM, CDR2 ANQGSEA. J gave up 1 base and V 8 bases, and 12 bases lay outside the gene matches. The CDR3 spans 17 residues. The CDR3 protein is CSSKRLAGAESYNEQFF. The DNA of the CDR3 is TGCAGCTCAAAAAGACTAGCGGGAGCCGAGTCCTACAATGAGCAGTTCTTC.

This sequence joins TRBV27 and TRBJ2-7; 7 bases are a match to TRBD2. V was clipped by 5 bases and J by 2 bases; unmatched bases: 9. In germline, CDR1 is MNHEY, CDR2 SMNVEV (reference sequence). The CDR3 sequence is 15 residues long. CDR3 sequence: CASSRPSGKPYEQYF. The CDR3 coding sequence is TGTGCCAGCAGTCGGCCTAGCGGCAAACCCTACGAGCAGTACTTC.

The rearrangement joins TRBV5-1 to TRBJ1-3; no reliable D call. Germline CDR1 is SGHRS and CDR2 is YFSETQ. This CDR3 is 14 amino acids long. V dropped 0 bases and J dropped 0 bases, with 4 bases sitting between them. The CDR3 loop is CASSLDSSGNTIYF. The CDR3 nucleotides are TGCGCCAGCAGCTTGGACAGCTCTGGAAACACCATATATTTT.

V usage is TRBV24-1 and J usage is TRBJ1-6, with TRBD1 as a possible D gene (5 bases). V lost 5 bases and J 5 bases, leaving 6 bases between the germline ends. Germline V gene sequence: CDR1 KGHDR, CDR2 SFDVKD. This CDR3 spans 13 amino acids. The CDR3 protein is CATSARDNSPLHF. The DNA for the CDR3 is TGTGCCACCAGTGCCAGGGATAATTCACCCCTCCACTTT.

This clonotype appeared a few times. The chain has TRBV24-1 and TRBJ2-1; the match to TRBD1 covers 10 bases. The trim removed 10 bases at V and 2 bases at J, leaving 7 bases unmatched. Germline CDR1 reads KGHDR; CDR2 reads SFDVKD. The length of the CDR3 is 15 residues. The CDR3 region is CATSGTGDTYNEQFF. For the CDR3, the DNA is TGTGCCACTAGCGGGACAGGGGATACCTACAATGAGCAGTTCTTC.

This clonotype was seen a handful of times. J is TRBJ1-1 and V is TRBV6-5, with 8 bases aligning to TRBD1. The germline V gene has CDR1 MNHEY and CDR2 SVGAGI. The CDR3 contains 12 residues. J was trimmed by 12 bases and V by 6 bases; bases with no gene match: 9. The CDR3 protein is CASSQGATKPFF. The CDR3 DNA reads TGTGCCAGCAGCCAGGGGGCCACCAAGCCTTTCTTT.